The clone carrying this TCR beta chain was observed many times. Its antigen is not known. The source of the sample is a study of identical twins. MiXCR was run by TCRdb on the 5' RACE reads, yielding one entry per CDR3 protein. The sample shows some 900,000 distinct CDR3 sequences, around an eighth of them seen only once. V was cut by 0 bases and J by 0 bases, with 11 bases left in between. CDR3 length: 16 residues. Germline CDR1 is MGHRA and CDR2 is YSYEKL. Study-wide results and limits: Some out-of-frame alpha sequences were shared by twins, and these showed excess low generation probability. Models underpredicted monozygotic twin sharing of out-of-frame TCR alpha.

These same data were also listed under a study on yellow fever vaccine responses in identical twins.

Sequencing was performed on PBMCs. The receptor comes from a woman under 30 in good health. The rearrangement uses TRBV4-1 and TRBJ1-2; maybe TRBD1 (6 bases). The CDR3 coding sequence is TGCGCCAGCAGCCAAGAGATACAGGGAACTAACTATGGCTACACCTTC. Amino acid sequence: CASSQEIQGTNYGYTF.